These 26 T cell receptor beta chains were all obtained from the same sample, sequenced in a study of T-cell reconstitution after alpha-beta-depleted transplantation in children (dated by TCRdb to 2015 to 2016). This specimen's treatment or condition label, interpreted: allogeneic hematopoietic cell transplantation with graft depleted of TCRalphabeta T cells and CD19 B cells. Libraries were prepared through PCR. The run used an Illumina HiSeq 2500. Molecular barcoding was employed in the preparation of TCR libraries, with unique molecular identifiers being used to normalize TCRbeta repertoire quantification. Using fastp trimming at Q25 and MiXCR clonotype assembly, TCRdb reanalyzed the public sequencing data and kept in-frame beta chains. Records with the same CDR3 protein are collapsed into one entry carrying the most frequent genes and DNA. The sample table holds 500,000 to 650,000 distinct CDR3 sequences, of which approximately 10% were seen once. The ten largest clones capture roughly 15% of the sample.

Sequencing used PBMCs, mostly from graft donor cells, obtained 180 days after TCRalphabeta/CD19-depleted stem cell transplant. The receptors were gathered from a female patient aged 2-9 years who had a stem cell transplant for aplastic anemia, so the T cells may come from the graft donor.

The chain joins TRBV6-5 to TRBJ2-5; the D is unclear. The CDR3 is 14 residues long. V lost 0 bases to trimming and J lost 2 bases, with 7 bases between them. Germline CDR1 and CDR2: MNHEY and SVGAGI. The DNA of the CDR3 is TGTGCCAGCAGTTACTCGAGGCGGCAAGAGACCCAGTACTTC. It codes for CASSYSRRQETQYF.

The chain couples TRBV28 to TRBJ2-3; D may be TRBD2 (6 bases). Trimming pared 6 bases from V and 2 bases from J, leaving 15 bases between. The CDR3 sequence is 15 residues long. Germline lookup yields CDR1 MDHEN and CDR2 SYDVKM. CDR3 in DNA: TGTGCCAGCAGCTTGGGACTCTTTATCACAGATACGCAGTATTTT. Protein: CASSLGLFITDTQYF.

This chain uses TRBV12-3 or TRBV12-4 with TRBJ2-1; perhaps TRBD2 as D (5 bases). This CDR3 is built from 15 residues. V was cut by 2 bases and J by 10 bases, with 18 bases left in between. CDR3 in DNA: TGTGCCAGCAGTTTACCTAGGACTCCACAACGGGAGCAGTTCTTC. Protein: CASSLPRTPQREQFF.

The V gene is TRBV7-2, the J gene TRBJ2-3; D remains ambiguous. The V gene's germline CDR1 is SGHTA and CDR2 FQGNSA. This CDR3 is built from 11 residues. Trimming left V 5 bases short and J 8 bases short, with 8 bases between. For the CDR3, the DNA is TGTGCCAGCAGCCCCTCCCCTACGCAGTATTTT. Its protein product is CASSPSPTQYF.

In its sample, this clonotype was seen a few times. The CDR3 sequence: CSARDPGSPRYGYTF. In DNA form, the CDR3 reads TGCAGTGCTAGAGATCCTGGGAGCCCCCGCTATGGCTACACCTTC. The chain couples TRBV20-1 to TRBJ1-2; D call uncertain. Between the trimmed V and J ends, which lost 0 bases and 4 bases, there was a span of 15 bases. The CDR3 totals 15 residues. CDR1 and CDR2 from the germline V gene are DFQATT and SNEGSKA (reference sequence).

Many counts were recorded for this clonotype. The CDR3 sequence: CAIRDRGYTDTQYF. The CDR3 DNA sequence: TGTGCCATCAGGGACAGGGGATACACAGATACGCAGTATTTT. J is TRBJ2-3 and V is TRBV10-3, with TRBD1 matching 9 bases. The germline CDR1 and CDR2 sequences are ENHRY and SYGVKD. The V and J ends lost 6 bases and 2 bases, in that order; junction bases with no gene match: 3. The CDR3 loop spans 14 amino acids.

Concerning this clonotype: Since a much larger clone is just one base distant, this may be a read error. The DNA of the CDR3 is TGCAGTGCTACGGGTCTCTACAATGAGCGGTTCTTC. Its protein is CSATGLYNERFF. J is TRBJ2-1 and V is TRBV20-1; D is ambiguous. The germline CDR1 and CDR2 sequences are DFQATT and SNEGSKA (reference sequence). This CDR3 region has 12 residues.

J is TRBJ1-5 and V is TRBV7-9; D gene uncertain. Germline values: CDR1 SEHNR, CDR2 FQNEAQ (reference sequence). The CDR3 sequence is 15 residues long. Trimming pared 5 bases from V and 3 bases from J, leaving 14 bases between. DNA for the CDR3: TGTGCCAGCAGCGAACTCCGTTGGGACAATCAGCCCCAGCATTTT. Its protein product is CASSELRWDNQPQHF.

There are a few counts of this clonotype. The chain joins TRBV7-2 to TRBJ2-7; D could derive from TRBD1 or TRBD2 (5 bases each). Germline-derived CDR1 and CDR2 are SGHTA and FQGNSA. The length of the CDR3 is 15 residues. Trimming stripped 5 bases from V and 2 bases from J, with 16 bases between. CDR3 loop: CASSMGRLGPYEQYV. For the CDR3, the DNA is TGTGCCAGCAGCATGGGACGGTTAGGCCCCTACGAGCAGTACGTC.

As regards this clonotype: A clone one base away is much larger, so this may be a read error. V usage is TRBV28 and J usage is TRBJ2-7; 9 nucleotides line up with TRBD1. J was trimmed by 5 bases and V by 4 bases; bases with no gene match: 12. This CDR3 comprises 16 residues. Germline CDR1 reads MDHEN; CDR2 reads SYDVKM. In DNA form, the CDR3 reads TGTGCCAGCAGTTCCTACGGGACAGGGAGTGTCCACGAGCAGTACGTC. Protein product: CASSSYGTGSVHEQYV.

This clonotype was found many times. CDR3 in DNA: TGCGCCAGCAGCCAAGGCCGCGGAGGCCCCTACAATGAGCAGTTCTTC. The encoded protein is CASSQGRGGPYNEQFF. The rearrangement uses TRBV4-3 and TRBJ2-1; tentatively, D is TRBD2 (5 bases). This CDR3 spans 16 amino acids. V was cut by 1 base and J by 2 bases, with 12 bases left in between. Germline V gives CDR1 LGHNA, CDR2 YSLEER.

The rearrangement uses TRBV12-3 or TRBV12-4 and TRBJ1-5, with D possibly TRBD1 on 6 matching bases. With 2 bases removed from V and 7 bases from J, the gap between germline ends came to 12 bases. The CDR3 sequence is 14 residues long. The CDR3 DNA follows: TGTGCCAGCAGTTTACGGGGGGCGGGACAGCCCCAGCATTTT. It translates to CASSLRGAGQPQHF.

V and J are TRBV20-1 and TRBJ2-7; D is unresolved. Looked up from germline, CDR1 is DFQATT and CDR2 is SNEGSKA (reference sequence). Trimming shortened V by 3 bases and J by 2 bases, and 14 bases separated the two germline ends. This CDR3 has 14 amino acids. The CDR3 bases are TGCAGTGCTAGCAGCCCGGCGGTCCCCTACGAGCAGTACTTC. Translation gives CSASSPAVPYEQYF.

This clonotype was observed a few times. The gene calls are TRBV19 and TRBJ1-5; D is ambiguous. Germline loops: CDR1 LNHDA, CDR2 SQIVND (reference sequence). There are 17 residues in the CDR3. V shed 5 bases and J shed 0 bases, with 17 bases lying between them. CDR3 region: CASSSRTVRYSNQPQHF. CDR3 nucleotides: TGTGCCAGTAGTTCACGGACCGTTCGATATAGCAATCAGCCCCAGCATTTT.

The chain couples TRBV27 to TRBJ2-4; D is unclear. The germline V gene encodes CDR1 MNHEY and CDR2 SMNVEV (reference sequence). V gave up 8 bases and J gave up 0 bases, with 14 bases separating them. The CDR3 has 15 amino acids. The CDR3 sequence: CASSEPSLAKNIQYF. CDR3 nucleotides: TGTGCCAGCTCGGAACCCTCTCTAGCCAAAAACATTCAGTACTTC.

This clonotype occurred a few times. This sequence joins TRBV20-1 and TRBJ2-7; 8 bases are shared with TRBD2. V trimming: 6 bases; J trimming: 2 bases; junction bases outside the gene matches: 24. Germline V gene sequence: CDR1 DFQATT, CDR2 SNEGSKA (reference sequence). CDR3 length: 19 amino acids. The CDR3 DNA reads as TGCAGTGCCGCTAGGGTCCCTAGCGGGTACCCGAAGTATACCTACGAGCAGTACTTC. Its translation: CSAARVPSGYPKYTYEQYF.

This clonotype has ten or more counts. The chain combines TRBV12-3 or TRBV12-4 with TRBJ1-5; 7 bases fit TRBD1. The CDR3 is 17 amino acids. V was clipped by 5 bases and J by 2 bases; unmatched bases: 12. The CDR3 here is CASSPRPDREGNQPQHF. DNA for the CDR3: TGTGCCAGCAGTCCCCGCCCCGACAGGGAAGGCAATCAGCCCCAGCATTTT.

Of note for this clonotype: This CDR3 fails to terminate in the conserved phenylalanine or tryptophan, so it likely reflects a read error. The chain combines TRBV28 with TRBJ2-1; 11 bases align to TRBD2. J lost 9 bases, V lost 8 bases, and 6 bases had no gene match. The CDR3 has 13 amino acids. Per germline, CDR1 MDHEN and CDR2 SYDVKM. CDR3 sequence (DNA): TGTGCCAGCGGGCTAGCGGGAGGTTCTGAGCAGTTCTTG. It is translated as CASGLAGGSEQFL.

This clonotype has a handful of counts. This chain links TRBV12-3 or TRBV12-4 with TRBJ1-1, with TRBD1 matching 7 bases. The CDR3 runs to 15 residues. V lost 1 base to trimming and J lost 1 base; unmatched junction nucleotides: 3. The CDR3 loop is CASSLVRDRNTEAFF. The CDR3 nucleotides are TGTGCCAGCAGTTTAGTACGGGACAGGAACACTGAAGCTTTCTTT.

This clonotype was seen more than once but under ten times. V and J are TRBV24-1 and TRBJ2-2; TRBD1 matches 11 bases. J gave up 6 bases and V 3 bases, and 5 bases lay outside the gene matches. This CDR3 contains 16 residues. Per germline, CDR1 KGHDR and CDR2 SFDVKD. The CDR3, as DNA: TGTGCCACCAGTGATCCGCGGGACAGGGGGTCCGGGGAGCTGTTTTTT. Encoded protein: CATSDPRDRGSGELFF.

Only a few counts were recorded for this clonotype. CDR3 loop: CASRVQGPMTYNEQFF. The CDR3, as DNA: TGTGCCAGCAGAGTCCAGGGCCCGATGACCTACAATGAGCAGTTCTTC. The chain uses TRBV12-3 or TRBV12-4 and TRBJ2-1; TRBD1 is a possible D gene (5 bases). Trimming left V 6 bases short and J 2 bases short, with 17 bases between. The CDR3 covers 16 residues.

The chain employs TRBV5-6 and TRBJ1-2; tentatively, D is TRBD1 (6 bases). CDR1 SGHDT and CDR2 YYEEEE come from the germline V gene. CDR3 size: 16 residues. Trimming stripped 1 base from V and 8 bases from J, with 21 bases between. The CDR3 is CASSLRLSGRGGGYTF. DNA for the CDR3: TGTGCCAGCAGCTTGCGATTATCCGGCAGGGGTGGCGGCTACACCTTC.

The rearrangement links TRBV20-1 to TRBJ1-5; a possible D gene is TRBD1 (6 bases). Germline V lookup: CDR1 DFQATT, CDR2 SNEGSKA (reference sequence). The V end was cut by 0 bases, the J end by 0 bases, with 6 bases between. The CDR3 loop spans 14 amino acids. CDR3 residues: CSAREDSSNQPQHF. The DNA of the CDR3 is TGCAGTGCTAGAGAGGACAGTAGCAATCAGCCCCAGCATTTT.

This clonotype has a count of ten or more. CDR3 protein: CSVEDVYEQYF. CDR3 bases: TGCAGCGTTGAAGACGTATACGAGCAGTACTTC. The chain links TRBV29-1 to TRBJ2-7; D is unresolved. From germline, CDR1 is SQVTM and CDR2 ANQGSEA. The CDR3 runs to 11 residues. V dropped 0 bases and J dropped 4 bases, with 4 bases sitting between them.

This clonotype was recorded a few times. The chain has TRBV5-1 and TRBJ2-3; D ambiguous. V lost 7 bases, J lost 0 bases, and 6 bases lay in between. Germline V gene data show CDR1 as SGHRS and CDR2 as YFSETQ. CDR3 length equals 12 residues. For the CDR3, the DNA is TGCGCCAGCGGCCAGAGCACAGATACGCAGTATTTT. Translated: CASGQSTDTQYF.

A few counts support this clonotype. The chain links TRBV7-2 to TRBJ1-5; D gene ambiguous. V dropped 2 bases and J dropped 3 bases, with 17 bases sitting between them. The germline CDR1 and CDR2 sequences are SGHTA and FQGNSA. This CDR3 contains 17 residues. CDR3 protein: CASSLRPDPGNNQPQHF. The CDR3 DNA sequence: TGTGCCAGCAGCTTAAGGCCGGACCCCGGTAACAATCAGCCCCAGCATTTT.